Below are 26 T cell receptor beta chains sequenced from a single sample in a study of T cell therapy after organ transplantation. For these receptors, no antigen is known. This table comes from immunoSEQ multiplex PCR, and its TCRdb copy is limited to in-frame clones, with some not included. The sample yields about 17,000 clones, roughly 85% seen once. As for time point: 20-29 weeks after completion of therapy. The sequenced sample was CD8+ T cells from blood, obtained after autologous CMV-specific T cell therapy. The source is a human patient who had received a solid organ transplant and had CMV disease. Part of the T cell pool may stem from the graft donor.

The V call is TRBV29-1, the J call TRBJ2-1; TRBD2 matches at 10 bases. The V segment lost 4 bases and the J segment 2 bases; nucleotides outside the gene matches: 14. The CDR3 runs 18 residues. Germline values: CDR1 SQVTM, CDR2 ANQGSEA. The CDR3 DNA reads TGCAGCGTTGGGGGAGGTTTGGAGCGGGAGGGTCCCTACAATGAGCAGTTCTTC. Residues: CSVGGGLEREGPYNEQFF.

This clone came up once. The rearrangement joins TRBV7-9 to TRBJ2-7; the match to TRBD1 covers 9 bases. The junction had 11 bases not matched to a gene; V was cut back by 5 bases and J by 3 bases. The CDR3 spans 16 residues. Germline V gene data show CDR1 as SEHNR and CDR2 as FQNEAQ (reference sequence). The CDR3 DNA reads TGTGCCAGCAGCCATAAAGGGACAGGGCACGGCTACGAGCAGTACTTC. It specifies CASSHKGTGHGYEQYF.

By proportion, this clone is large. The rearrangement joins TRBV5-8 to TRBJ2-1; D perhaps matches TRBD1 (5 bases). Trimming removed 0 bases from V and 5 bases from J, with 12 bases in between. Germline lookup yields CDR1 SGHTS and CDR2 YDEGEE. The CDR3 covers 15 residues. CDR3 nucleotides: TGTGCCAGCAGCTTGGGGGGCTCCTACCACAATGAGCAGTTCTTC. Translation gives CASSLGGSYHNEQFF. Using reference TRBV5-8 and TRBJ2-1 for the parts outside the CDR3, the full variable domain is EAGVTQSPTHLIKTRGQQATLRCSPISGHTSVYWYQQALGLGLQFLLWYDEGEERNRGNFPPRFSGRQFPNYSSELNVNALELEDSALYLCASSLGGSYHNEQFFGPGTRLTVL.

The chain links TRBV15 to TRBJ2-7, with TRBD1 identical over 8 bases. CDR3 length: 14 amino acids. CDR1 is LNHNV and CDR2 is YYDKDF in the germline V gene (reference sequence). V lost 0 bases and J lost 4; bases outside the gene matches: 2. This chain's CDR3 is CATSRENRGYEQYF. The CDR3 nucleotides read TGTGCCACCAGCAGAGAAAACAGGGGGTACGAGCAGTACTTC.

This chain joins TRBV6-5 and TRBJ2-1; perhaps TRBD1 as D (6 bases). The CDR3 loop spans 15 amino acids. With 3 bases removed from V and 6 bases from J, the gap between germline ends came to 15 bases. Germline-derived CDR1 and CDR2 are MNHEY and SVGAGI. The CDR3 bases are TGTGCCAGCAGTTATGGCCCAGGGGTAACCAATGAGCAGTTCTTC. Protein: CASSYGPGVTNEQFF.

The CDR3 bases are TGTGCCAGCAGCCAACAGGGGCGCTATGGCTACACCTTC. It translates to CASSQQGRYGYTF. This sequence joins TRBV5-6 and TRBJ1-2, with 7 bases lining up with TRBD1. The trim removed 4 bases at V and 4 bases at J, leaving 4 bases unmatched. Looked up from germline, CDR1 is SGHDT and CDR2 is YYEEEE. The CDR3 extends over 13 amino acids.

The chain has TRBV7-9 and TRBJ2-2; possible D gene TRBD2, 6 bases. V shed 5 bases and J shed 0 bases, with 13 bases lying between them. There are 16 residues in the CDR3. In germline, CDR1 is SEHNR, CDR2 FQNEAQ (reference sequence). CDR3: CASSRPGVANTGELFF. In DNA form, the CDR3 reads TGTGCCAGCAGCCGGCCGGGGGTCGCGAACACCGGGGAGCTGTTTTTT.

Notes on this clone: Other DNA sequences of this sample code for an identical CDR3. This chain links TRBV6-1 with TRBJ2-7; tentatively, D is TRBD2 (7 bases). Trimming took 8 bases from V and 0 from J, leaving 14 bases between them. The CDR3 covers 14 residues. Germline V gene sequence: CDR1 MNHNS, CDR2 SASEGT. The CDR3 loop is CASSARGASYEQYF. The CDR3 bases are TGTGCCAGCTCCGCCCGGGGGGCCTCCTACGAGCAGTACTTC.

This chain joins TRBV10-2 and TRBJ2-1; a possible D gene is TRBD1 (6 bases). The CDR3 consists of 10 residues. V gave up 10 bases and J gave up 10 bases, with 11 bases separating them. Germline V gene lookup returns CDR1 WSHSY and CDR2 SAAADI. CDR3 sequence reads: CATYQGEQFF. The CDR3 DNA sequence: TGCGCCACCTACCAGGGGGAGCAGTTCTTC.

The rearrangement links TRBV11-2 to TRBJ2-7, with D perhaps being TRBD1 or TRBD2 (7 bases each). This CDR3 region has 14 residues. V lost 4 bases and J lost 0, with 10 bases in between. Germline CDR1 SGHAT, CDR2 FQNNGV. The CDR3 sequence is CASSSGGGSYEQYF. DNA for the CDR3: TGTGCCAGCAGCTCAGGGGGGGGCTCCTACGAGCAGTACTTC.

The chain carries TRBV11-2 and TRBJ1-5; 7 bases are shared with TRBD1. V dropped 3 bases and J dropped 5; count of bases not matched to a gene: 1. The CDR3 runs to 13 residues. Germline V gene sequence: CDR1 SGHAT, CDR2 FQNNGV. CDR3 nucleotides: TGTGCCAGCAGCTTTGGGACAGATCAGCCCCAGCATTTT. Protein product: CASSFGTDQPQHF.

V is TRBV6-5 and J is TRBJ1-1; no reliable D call. Germline CDR1 reads MNHEY; CDR2 reads SVGAGI. Trimming shortened V by 2 bases and J by 1 base, and 8 bases separated the two germline ends. The CDR3 totals 14 residues. This CDR3 reads CASSYEESNTEAFF. DNA of the CDR3: TGTGCCAGCAGTTACGAGGAGTCGAACACTGAAGCTTTCTTT.

The chain employs TRBV19 and TRBJ2-1; D ambiguous. V lost 5 bases and J 3 bases, leaving 5 bases between the germline ends. This CDR3 contains 12 residues. CDR1 is LNHDA, CDR2 SQIVND, per germline (reference sequence). The CDR3 protein is CASSWSYNEQFF. CDR3 bases: TGTGCCAGTAGTTGGAGCTACAATGAGCAGTTCTTC.

The J gene is TRBJ2-1, the V gene TRBV4-3; tentatively, D is TRBD1 (6 bases). V was clipped by 0 bases and J by 1 base, with 7 bases between them. This CDR3 region has 15 residues. The germline gives CDR1 LGHNA, CDR2 YSLEER. CDR3 protein: CASSQEQGSYNEQFF. In DNA form, the CDR3 reads TGCGCCAGCAGCCAAGAGCAGGGGTCCTACAATGAGCAGTTCTTC.

This clone has only one observation. The chain recombines TRBV7-3 with TRBJ2-2; D call uncertain. Germline values: CDR1 SGHTA, CDR2 FQGTGA. The CDR3 extends over 14 amino acids. V was clipped by 2 bases and J by 6 bases, with 10 bases between them. The CDR3 loop reads CASSLVGYSGELFF. DNA of the CDR3: TGTGCCAGCAGCTTAGTGGGGTATTCCGGGGAGCTGTTTTTT.

This chain joins TRBV5-3 and TRBJ1-4; D not resolved. TRBV5-3 is annotated as an ORF whose role is uncertain. This CDR3 comprises 16 residues. Trimming stripped 2 bases from V and 0 bases from J, with 11 bases between. DNA of the CDR3: TGTGCCAGAAGCTTCAGGAAGCCGACAACTAATGAAAAACTGTTTTTT. Amino acids: CARSFRKPTTNEKLFF.

This chain links TRBV7-9 with TRBJ1-6; D is ambiguous. Trimming pared 5 bases from V and 0 bases from J, leaving 8 bases between. CDR1 SEHNR and CDR2 FQNEAQ come from the germline V gene (reference sequence). This CDR3 region has 15 residues. In DNA form, the CDR3 reads TGTGCCAGCAGCCCCGCGGGCTCCTATAATTCACCCCTCCACTTT. Amino acid sequence: CASSPAGSYNSPLHF. Complete variable domain (other parts from reference TRBV7-9 and TRBJ1-6): DTGVSQNPRHKITKRGQNVTFRCDPISEHNRLYWYRQTLGQGPEFLTYFQNEAQLEKSRLLSDRFSAERPKGSFSTLEIQRTEQGDSAMYLCASSPAGSYNSPLHFGNGTRLTVT.

CDR3 coding DNA: TGTGCCACGGTGGGACTAGCGGGAGTCGGGGAGCTGTTTTTT. Its protein is CATVGLAGVGELFF. J is TRBJ2-2 and V is TRBV19; 14 bases line up with TRBD2. The CDR3 length is 14 residues. V lost 10 bases to trimming and J lost 7 bases; unmatched junction nucleotides: 5. In germline, CDR1 is LNHDA, CDR2 SQIVND (reference sequence).

This clone was counted only a few times. Just one base apart from a much larger clone, this may be a read error. The same CDR3 is also encoded by other DNA sequences in this sample. This chain connects TRBV6-6 to TRBJ1-1; maybe TRBD1 (6 bases). The V end was cut by 0 bases, the J end by 1 base, with 9 bases between. CDR1 is MNHNY and CDR2 is SVGAGI in the germline V gene (reference sequence). This CDR3 is 15 amino acids long. CDR3 loop: CASSYSKGGNTEAFF. In DNA, the CDR3 is TGTGCCAGCAGTTACTCGAAGGGGGGGAACACTGAAGCTTTCTTT.

The chain links TRBV7-8 to TRBJ2-1, with D unresolved. CDR1 and CDR2 from the germline V gene are SGHVS and FQNEAQ. The CDR3 has 16 residues. The V gene lost 1 base and the J gene lost 0 bases, with 10 bases spanning the gap. Written as DNA, the CDR3 is TGTGCCAGCAGCTTAGAAGGCGCGAGCTCCTACAATGAGCAGTTCTTC. This sequence encodes CASSLEGASSYNEQFF.

The J gene is TRBJ2-7, the V gene TRBV5-4, with 8 bases fitting TRBD1. The CDR3 spans 15 residues. Germline V gene lookup returns CDR1 SGHNT and CDR2 YYREEE (reference sequence). J was trimmed by 3 bases and V by 0 bases; bases with no gene match: 5. CDR3 DNA: TGTGCCAGCAGCTTGGGCAGGGGGCAATACTACGAGCAGTACTTC. This translates into CASSLGRGQYYEQYF.

The chain joins TRBV27 to TRBJ1-2; 7 bases map to TRBD1. With V trimmed by 5 bases and J by 4 bases, 7 bases remained unmatched. The CDR3 covers 14 residues. Germline V gene sequence: CDR1 MNHEY, CDR2 SMNVEV (reference sequence). The CDR3 nucleotides are TGTGCCAGCAGTCCCCGGACAGGAAGCTATGGCTACACCTTC. Translated: CASSPRTGSYGYTF.

This clone was seen only a few times. This chain connects TRBV6-5 to TRBJ2-2; D tentatively reads TRBD1 or TRBD2 (5 bases each). The CDR3 loop spans 14 amino acids. V lost 0 bases and J 6 bases, leaving 8 bases between the germline ends. Germline V gene sequence: CDR1 MNHEY, CDR2 SVGAGI. This CDR3 is CASSYSQGAGELFF. As DNA, the CDR3 is TGTGCCAGCAGTTACTCCCAGGGAGCCGGGGAGCTGTTTTTT.

The chain has TRBV13 and TRBJ2-3; 8 positions agree with TRBD2. The germline V gene encodes CDR1 PRHDT and CDR2 FYEKMQ (reference sequence). CDR3 size: 15 residues. The J segment lost 3 bases and the V segment lost 8 bases, leaving 10 bases of the junction unmatched. CDR3 in DNA: TGTGCCAGCTCTGGCCCCCGGGGGGGGACAGATACGCAGTATTTT. This codes for CASSGPRGGTDTQYF.

This rearrangement joins TRBV19 to TRBJ1-3; D remains unclear. The V gene's germline CDR1 is LNHDA and CDR2 SQIVND (reference sequence). The CDR3 has 15 amino acids. The V gene lost 1 base and the J gene lost 2 bases, with 9 bases spanning the gap. The CDR3 spells CASSIAGRPGNTIYF. For the CDR3, the DNA is TGTGCCAGTAGTATAGCGGGCAGGCCTGGAAACACCATATATTTT. The variable domain in full, completed from reference TRBV19 and TRBJ1-3, reads DGGITQSPKYLFRKEGQNVTLSCEQNLNHDAMYWYRQDPGQGLRLIYYSQIVNDFQKGDIAEGYSVSREKKESFPLTVTSAQKNPTAFYLCASSIAGRPGNTIYFGEGSWLTVV.

The CDR3 region is CASSPKERRLGGYTF. DNA of the CDR3: TGTGCCAGCAGCCCTAAGGAACGGCGGCTCGGTGGCTACACCTTC. This chain joins TRBV7-9 and TRBJ1-2, with no clear D. CDR1 and CDR2 from the germline V gene are SEHNR and FQNEAQ (reference sequence). Trimming removed 5 bases from V and 7 bases from J, with 20 bases in between. This CDR3 comprises 15 residues.